This passage covers 31 T cell receptor beta chains from one sample sequenced in a study of OX40 agonist ivuxolimab in advanced cancers. The repertoire was sequenced with immunoSEQ multiplex PCR; TCRdb's copy has only in-frame clones and lacks some. The sample has roughly 42,000 clones, approximately 90% seen once. Sequenced here: CD4+ or CD8+ T cells sorted from blood, sampled in a trial of the OX40 agonist ivuxolimab. The receptor set was obtained from an adult with an advanced solid tumor such as melanoma, head and neck, liver or kidney cancer.

The genes are TRBV27 and TRBJ2-3; D unresolved. Trimming removed 5 bases from V and 2 bases from J, with 14 bases in between. This CDR3 is built from 15 residues. CDR1 and CDR2 from the germline V gene are MNHEY and SMNVEV (reference sequence). Here the CDR3 DNA reads TGTGCCAGCAGTCCCGGATTTGTACCCACAGATACGCAGTATTTT. This gives the protein CASSPGFVPTDTQYF.

J is TRBJ2-7 and V is TRBV6-1, with D perhaps matching TRBD1 (6 bases). Deletions cut 6 bases from V and 6 bases from J, with 21 bases between. Germline CDR1 is MNHNS and CDR2 is SASEGT. The length of the CDR3 is 15 residues. The CDR3 spells CASRPIGAGATEQYF. The DNA for the CDR3 is TGTGCCAGCAGACCGATTGGGGCAGGGGCCACCGAGCAGTACTTC.

The chain uses TRBV4-2 and TRBJ2-1, with 9 bases matching TRBD2. Germline values: CDR1 LGHNA, CDR2 YNFKEQ. The CDR3 loop spans 15 amino acids. V gave up 5 bases and J gave up 10 bases; unmatched junction bases: 12. CDR3: CASSSLAGVFREQFF. The CDR3 DNA is TGTGCCAGCAGCTCCTTAGCGGGAGTCTTTCGGGAGCAGTTCTTC.

The chain recombines TRBV7-9 with TRBJ2-5; 10 positions agree with TRBD2. The V gene's germline CDR1 is SEHNR and CDR2 FQNEAQ (reference sequence). The trim removed 2 bases at V and 5 bases at J, leaving 5 bases unmatched. This CDR3 has 15 residues. CDR3 sequence reads: CASSLTAGGVETQYF. The CDR3 DNA follows: TGTGCCAGCAGCTTAACAGCGGGAGGGGTCGAGACCCAGTACTTC.

The chain carries TRBV7-9 and TRBJ1-3; TRBD1 matches at 7 bases. Germline assignment: CDR1 SEHNR and CDR2 FQNEAQ (reference sequence). The CDR3 is made up of 16 amino acids. The trim removed 3 bases at V and 2 bases at J, leaving 7 bases unmatched. CDR3 sequence reads: CASSFETDRTGNTIYF. CDR3 bases: TGTGCCAGCAGCTTCGAGACGGACAGGACTGGAAACACCATATATTTT.

This sequence joins TRBV6-5 and TRBJ1-2, with D possibly being TRBD1 (5 bases). Germline-derived CDR1 and CDR2 are MNHEY and SVGAGI. CDR3 length equals 14 residues. V lost 0 bases and J lost 6, with 11 bases in between. The CDR3 coding sequence is TGTGCCAGCAGTTACTCCCCAGGGTGGAATGGCTACACCTTC. Its translation is CASSYSPGWNGYTF.

The rearrangement uses TRBV27 and TRBJ2-2, with D possibly matching TRBD2 (5 bases). Trimming left V 4 bases short and J 6 bases short, with 12 bases between. CDR3 length equals 14 residues. The germline gives CDR1 MNHEY, CDR2 SMNVEV (reference sequence). The CDR3 region has the DNA TGTGCCAGCAGTTCCGCGGGTGAGGCCGGGGAGCTGTTTTTT. This encodes CASSSAGEAGELFF.

V and J are TRBV29-1 and TRBJ2-7; 9 bases line up with TRBD1. This CDR3 has 14 amino acids. J lost 5 bases, V lost 3 bases, and 8 bases had no gene match. CDR1 and CDR2 (germline): SQVTM, ANQGSEA. The CDR3 nucleotides are TGCAGCGTTGATTCAGGACAGGGGTTCAACGAGCAGTACTTC. The encoded protein is CSVDSGQGFNEQYF.

The CDR3 coding sequence is TGTGCCAGCAGTCAATCAGAACACTCGACGTACAATGAGCAGTTCTTC. It specifies CASSQSEHSTYNEQFF. This chain links TRBV27 with TRBJ2-1; D is unclear. The CDR3 is made up of 16 amino acids. The V end lost 5 bases, the J end lost 4 bases, and 18 bases lay between the germline ends. Germline V lookup: CDR1 MNHEY, CDR2 SMNVEV (reference sequence).

The chain joins TRBV30 to TRBJ2-1, with D hard to call. Germline CDR1 and CDR2: GTSNPN and SVGIG (reference sequence). V dropped 1 base and J dropped 4 bases, with 11 bases sitting between them. CDR3 length: 14 amino acids. The CDR3 region is CAWSGPTNYNEQFF. The CDR3, as DNA: TGTGCCTGGAGTGGGCCGACAAATTACAATGAGCAGTTCTTC.

V and J are TRBV6-1 and TRBJ1-1; D perhaps matches TRBD1 (5 bases). V lost 6 bases, J lost 10 bases, and 15 bases lay in between. CDR3 size: 12 residues. Germline CDR1 is MNHNS and CDR2 is SASEGT. Here the CDR3 reads CASSSGTLRAFF. In DNA form, the CDR3 reads TGTGCCAGCAGCTCCGGGACTCTTCGAGCTTTCTTT.

V usage is TRBV5-1 and J usage is TRBJ1-4; a possible D gene is TRBD1 (6 bases). The V end was cut by 4 bases, the J end by 4 bases, with 11 bases between. Germline V gene data show CDR1 as SGHRS and CDR2 as YFSETQ. The CDR3 sequence is 14 residues long. The chain's CDR3 is CASSPLDSNEKLFF. The CDR3 DNA reads as TGCGCCAGCAGCCCTTTGGACAGTAATGAAAAACTGTTTTTT. Variable domain in full (rest from reference TRBV5-1 and TRBJ1-4): KAGVTQTPRYLIKTRGQQVTLSCSPISGHRSVSWYQQTPGQGLQFLFEYFSETQRNKGNFPGRFSGRQFSNSRSEMNVSTLELGDSALYLCASSPLDSNEKLFFGSGTQLSVL.

This clone was detected a few times. The rearrangement links TRBV4-1 to TRBJ1-5, with 8 bases fitting TRBD1. The CDR3 totals 13 residues. Germline V CDR1 and CDR2: MGHRA, YSYEKL. Germline trimming cut 4 bases from V and 6 bases from J; bases unmatched to any gene: 2. The CDR3 sequence: CASSLDRGQPQHF. For the CDR3, the DNA is TGCGCCAGCAGCCTCGACAGGGGTCAGCCCCAGCATTTT.

The rearrangement joins TRBV5-1 to TRBJ2-2; D perhaps matches TRBD2 (5 bases). The CDR3 loop spans 15 amino acids. In germline, CDR1 is SGHRS, CDR2 YFSETQ. The ends were cut back, 4 bases at V and 3 bases at J, with 13 bases in the middle. DNA of the CDR3: TGCGCCAGCAGCCCGGGGAGAGCCGACACCGGGGAGCTGTTTTTT. It codes for CASSPGRADTGELFF.

The chain couples TRBV27 to TRBJ1-6, with a possible D match to TRBD1 (5 bases). V lost 4 bases to trimming and J lost 13 bases, with 11 bases between them. Germline V gene sequence: CDR1 MNHEY, CDR2 SMNVEV (reference sequence). The CDR3 sequence is 12 residues long. CDR3 loop: CASSWGGLPLHF. In DNA form, the CDR3 reads TGTGCCAGCAGTTGGGGGGGACTGCCCCTCCACTTT.

This clone has only one observation. V and J are TRBV19 and TRBJ2-1; TRBD2 matches at 10 bases. Germline V gene lookup returns CDR1 LNHDA and CDR2 SQIVND (reference sequence). This CDR3 region has 13 residues. The J segment lost 7 bases and the V segment lost 10 bases, leaving 7 bases of the junction unmatched. The DNA for the CDR3 is TGTGCCACCGGACTAGCGGCCCCAAATGAGCAGTTCTTC. Protein product: CATGLAAPNEQFF.

The genes are TRBV6-5 and TRBJ1-1; D ambiguous. Germline CDR1 reads MNHEY; CDR2 reads SVGAGI. The CDR3 has 14 residues. Trimming left V 0 bases short and J 4 bases short, with 9 bases between. The CDR3 spells CASSYSSGSTEAFF. The CDR3 DNA sequence: TGTGCCAGCAGTTACTCGAGTGGGAGCACTGAAGCTTTCTTT.

The CDR3 DNA reads TGTGCCAGCAGCGACGTGAGGGAAAGGGATGAGCAGTTCTTC. Its protein product is CASSDVRERDEQFF. This sequence joins TRBV7-9 and TRBJ2-1; a weak D match, TRBD2 (5 bases). V was trimmed by 5 bases and J by 8 bases, leaving 16 bases between them. Germline loops: CDR1 SEHNR, CDR2 FQNEAQ (reference sequence). The CDR3 sequence is 14 residues long. The entire variable domain, with the rest obtained from reference TRBV7-9 and TRBJ2-1, is as follows: DTGVSQNPRHKITKRGQNVTFRCDPISEHNRLYWYRQTLGQGPEFLTYFQNEAQLEKSRLLSDRFSAERPKGSFSTLEIQRTEQGDSAMYLCASSDVRERDEQFFGPGTRLTVL.

V usage is TRBV19 and J usage is TRBJ2-1, with a possible D match to TRBD2 (6 bases). Trimming left V 3 bases short and J 0 bases short, with 15 bases between. The CDR3 consists of 17 residues. Germline V CDR1 and CDR2: LNHDA, SQIVND (reference sequence). The CDR3 reads CASSMGRGKSSYNEQFF. CDR3 nucleotide sequence: TGTGCCAGTAGTATGGGTCGCGGGAAGAGCTCCTACAATGAGCAGTTCTTC.

The chain links TRBV19 to TRBJ1-5, with 9 bases that match TRBD1. This CDR3 is built from 15 residues. The V and J ends lost 6 bases and 6 bases, in that order; junction bases with no gene match: 9. Germline lookup yields CDR1 LNHDA and CDR2 SQIVND (reference sequence). This CDR3 reads CASSYGTGYGQPQHF. Here the CDR3 DNA reads TGTGCCAGTAGCTACGGGACAGGGTACGGTCAGCCCCAGCATTTT.

This chain links TRBV4-2 with TRBJ2-3; D remains ambiguous. The germline CDR1 and CDR2 sequences are LGHNA and YNFKEQ. V lost 1 base, J lost 5 bases, and 4 bases lay in between. The CDR3 has 12 amino acids. This CDR3 reads CASSQGLDTQYF. The CDR3 DNA sequence: TGTGCCAGCAGCCAAGGATTAGATACGCAGTATTTT.

The table lists this clone with a few counts. The chain uses TRBV2 and TRBJ2-7; 15 bases fit TRBD2. The CDR3 sequence is 15 residues long. CDR1 and CDR2 from the germline V gene are SNHLY and FYNNEI. The V segment lost 6 bases and the J segment 6 bases; nucleotides outside the gene matches: 6. CDR3 bases: TGTGCCAGCAGCCCGGGACTAGCGGGAGGAGGCGAGCAGTACTTC. This gives the protein CASSPGLAGGGEQYF.

CDR3 protein: CASSFGTGVTEAFF. The CDR3 region has the DNA TGTGCCAGCAGTTTTGGGACAGGGGTTACTGAAGCTTTCTTT. V usage is TRBV27 and J usage is TRBJ1-1, with 10 bases lining up with TRBD1. With 3 bases clipped from V and 5 bases from J, the junction kept 3 bases outside the gene matches. Germline CDR1 and CDR2: MNHEY and SMNVEV (reference sequence). The length of the CDR3 is 14 residues.

The V call is TRBV11-2, the J call TRBJ1-2; the D is unclear. V lost 1 base, J lost 4 bases, and 13 bases lay in between. CDR1 is SGHAT and CDR2 is FQNNGV in the germline V gene. This CDR3 region has 15 residues. The CDR3 region is CASSLGAGVFYGYTF. CDR3 nucleotides: TGTGCCAGCAGCTTAGGAGCCGGGGTTTTCTATGGCTACACCTTC.

The chain links TRBV6-5 to TRBJ2-2, with 8 bases lining up with TRBD2. Germline assignment: CDR1 MNHEY and CDR2 SVGAGI. V shed 0 bases, J shed 3 bases, and the junction held 3 bases outside the gene matches. The CDR3 is 16 amino acids. The DNA of the CDR3 is TGTGCCAGCAGTTACTCGACACTAGCGGACACCGGGGAGCTGTTTTTT. It specifies CASSYSTLADTGELFF.

This chain connects TRBV28 to TRBJ2-7; the match to TRBD1 covers 9 bases. CDR1 and CDR2 (germline): MDHEN, SYDVKM. V lost 2 bases to trimming and J lost 0 bases; unmatched junction nucleotides: 5. The CDR3 is made up of 16 amino acids. CDR3: CASSLGTGRSSYEQYF. The DNA for the CDR3 is TGTGCCAGCAGTTTAGGGACAGGGCGAAGCTCCTACGAGCAGTACTTC.

This chain links TRBV9 with TRBJ2-2; D gene unclear. The CDR3 is made up of 13 amino acids. V shed 0 bases and J shed 3 bases, with 3 bases lying between them. Germline loops: CDR1 SGDLS, CDR2 YYNGEE. CDR3 in amino acids: CASSVADTGELFF. DNA of the CDR3: TGTGCCAGCAGCGTAGCCGACACCGGGGAGCTGTTTTTT.

The chain has TRBV11-2 and TRBJ2-7; 9 bases are shared with TRBD1. The germline V gene has CDR1 SGHAT and CDR2 FQNNGV. The CDR3 is 13 residues long. The V gene end was trimmed by 4 bases and the J gene end by 10 bases; junction bases not matched to a gene: 8. CDR3 sequence: CASSSGTGSVQYF. The DNA of the CDR3 is TGTGCCAGCAGCTCCGGGACAGGGTCTGTTCAGTACTTC.

The chain combines TRBV27 with TRBJ1-2, with 11 bases lining up with TRBD1. V trimming: 5 bases; J trimming: 4 bases; junction bases outside the gene matches: 9. The CDR3 extends over 16 amino acids. CDR1 MNHEY and CDR2 SMNVEV come from the germline V gene (reference sequence). CDR3 sequence (DNA): TGTGCCAGCAGTCCCGGACAGGGGGCGATTGGCTATGGCTACACCTTC. Translation gives CASSPGQGAIGYGYTF.

This clone was observed a single time. The chain joins TRBV6-6 to TRBJ1-5, with D possibly being TRBD1 (5 bases). Germline assignment: CDR1 MNHNY and CDR2 SVGAGI (reference sequence). The CDR3 covers 12 residues. The V gene lost 5 bases and the J gene lost 6 bases, with 8 bases spanning the gap. The CDR3 here is CASSLGAQPQHF. The CDR3 nucleotides read TGTGCCAGCAGTCTTGGGGCTCAGCCCCAGCATTTT.

The V gene is TRBV2, the J gene TRBJ2-3; 14 bases align to TRBD2. This CDR3 has 18 residues. Germline lookup yields CDR1 SNHLY and CDR2 FYNNEI. With V trimmed by 8 bases and J by 0 bases, 10 bases remained unmatched. CDR3 sequence: CASRSKTSGRASTDTQYF. DNA of the CDR3: TGTGCCAGCCGGAGCAAGACTAGCGGGAGGGCCAGCACAGATACGCAGTATTTT.